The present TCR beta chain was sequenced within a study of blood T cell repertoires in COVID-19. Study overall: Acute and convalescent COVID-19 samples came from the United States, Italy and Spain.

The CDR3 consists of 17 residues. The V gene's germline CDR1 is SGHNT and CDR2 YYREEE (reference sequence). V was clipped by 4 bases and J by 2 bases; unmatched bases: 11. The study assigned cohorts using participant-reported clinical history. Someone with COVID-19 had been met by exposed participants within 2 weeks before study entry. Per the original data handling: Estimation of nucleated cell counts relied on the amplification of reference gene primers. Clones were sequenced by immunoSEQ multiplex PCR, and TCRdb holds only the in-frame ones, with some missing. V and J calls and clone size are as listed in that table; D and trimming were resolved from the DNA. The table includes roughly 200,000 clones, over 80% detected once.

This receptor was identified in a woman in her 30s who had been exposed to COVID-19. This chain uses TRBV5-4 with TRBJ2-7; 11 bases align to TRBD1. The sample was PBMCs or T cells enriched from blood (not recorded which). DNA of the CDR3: TGTGCCAGCAGCCCGGACAGGGGGCACCACGGGACCTACGAGCAGTACTTC. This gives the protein CASSPDRGHHGTYEQYF.